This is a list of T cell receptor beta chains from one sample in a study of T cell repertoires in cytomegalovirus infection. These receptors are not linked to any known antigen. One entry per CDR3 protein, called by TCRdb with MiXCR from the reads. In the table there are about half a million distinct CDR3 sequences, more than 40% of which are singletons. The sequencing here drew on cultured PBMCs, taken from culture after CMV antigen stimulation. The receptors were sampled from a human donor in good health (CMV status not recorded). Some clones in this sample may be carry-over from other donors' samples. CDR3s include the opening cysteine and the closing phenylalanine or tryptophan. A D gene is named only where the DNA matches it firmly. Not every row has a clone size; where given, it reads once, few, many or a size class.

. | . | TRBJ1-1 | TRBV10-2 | TGCGCCAGCAGTGAGTCGAGGGCTTTCTTT | CASSESRAFF
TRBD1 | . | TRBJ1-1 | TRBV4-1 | TGCGCCAGCAGCCAGGGACAGGCCCACCGGTACACTGAAGCTTTCTTT | CASSQGQAHRYTEAFF
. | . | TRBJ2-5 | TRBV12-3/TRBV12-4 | TGTGCCAGCACCTTAGGGGAGACCCAGTACTTC | CASTLGETQYF
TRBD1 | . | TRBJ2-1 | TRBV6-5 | TGTGCCAGCACCAGACAGGGGGCTAGTGAGCAGTTCTTC | CASTRQGASEQFF
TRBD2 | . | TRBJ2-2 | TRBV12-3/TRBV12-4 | TGTGCCAGCAGACTACTAGCGCGCACCGGGGAGCTGTTTTTT | CASRLLARTGELFF
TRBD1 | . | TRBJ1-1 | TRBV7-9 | TGTGCCAGCAGCTCGACAGGGTCATCGGACGGTGCAGCTTTCTTT | CASSSTGSSDGAAFF
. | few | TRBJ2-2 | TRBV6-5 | TGTGCCAGCAGTCCCCACGGGGGAAACACCGGGGAGCTGTTTTTT | CASSPHGGNTGELFF
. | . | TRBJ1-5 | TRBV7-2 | TGTGCCAGCAGCTTAGTAGGGGGGGGGACAACGGTAAATCAGCCCCAGCATTTT | CASSLVGGGTTVNQPQHF
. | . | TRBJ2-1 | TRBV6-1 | TGTGCCAGCAGATCCAGCGGGCTCTCCTACAATGAGCAGTTCTTC | CASRSSGLSYNEQFF
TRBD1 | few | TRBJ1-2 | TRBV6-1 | TGTGCCAGCAGTGAACTTGGACAGGGGGTTTCGTCCGGCTACACCTTC | CASSELGQGVSSGYTF
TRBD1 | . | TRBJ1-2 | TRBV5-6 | TGTGCCAGCAGCCCGGACAGGGGATTGGGGGGCTATGGCTACACCTTC | CASSPDRGLGGYGYTF
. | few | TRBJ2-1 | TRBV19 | TGTGCCAGTAGTATGTTGCGGGGCGCGGGTACAGAGCAGTTCTTC | CASSMLRGAGTEQFF
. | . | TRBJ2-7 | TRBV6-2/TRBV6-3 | TGTGCCAGCAGGGGATACCAGGGGCGGTACGAGCAGTACTTC | CASRGYQGRYEQYF
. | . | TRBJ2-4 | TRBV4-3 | TGCGCCAGCAGCCCGGGGCTCCTTTCGAAACTAGCCAAAAACATTCAGTACTTC | CASSPGLLSKLAKNIQYF
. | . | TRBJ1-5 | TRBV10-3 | TGTGCCGCCTCAGGTCCCGCGGAGCCCCAGCATTTT | CAASGPAEPQHF
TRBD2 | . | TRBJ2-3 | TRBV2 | TGTGCCAGCACCACGACTCCGCTAGCGGTCACGCAGTATTTT | CASTTTPLAVTQYF
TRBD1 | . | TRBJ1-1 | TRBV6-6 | TGTGCCAGCAGGGGTGGACAGGGGTTGAACACTGAAGCTTTCTTT | CASRGGQGLNTEAFF
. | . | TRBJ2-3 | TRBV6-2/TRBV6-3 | TGTGCCAGCAGCCCCTACTCACGCACAGATACGCAGTATTTT | CASSPYSRTDTQYF
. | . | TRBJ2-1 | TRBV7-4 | TGTGCCAAAGCAGCGGCGGGAATGGCCTTCAATGAGCAGTTCTTC | CAKAAAGMAFNEQFF
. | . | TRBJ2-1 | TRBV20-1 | TGCAGTGCAATGACCCGTTGGTCCTACAATGAGCAGTTCTTC | CSAMTRWSYNEQFF
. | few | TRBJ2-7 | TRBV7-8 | TGTGCCAGCAGCTTAACCGCCGACAGTCCCTACGAGCAGTACTTC | CASSLTADSPYEQYF
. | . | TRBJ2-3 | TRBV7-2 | TGTGCCAGCAGCGGCACCCGGAGAGGGGCAGATACGCAGTATTTT | CASSGTRRGADTQYF
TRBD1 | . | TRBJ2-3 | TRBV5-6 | TGTGCCAGCAGCCTCCGGGACAGGGGGGTGGAAGATACGCAGTATTTT | CASSLRDRGVEDTQYF
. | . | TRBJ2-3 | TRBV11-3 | TGTGCCAGCAGCTCTGGGTCTAGCGGCACAGATACGCAGTATTTT | CASSSGSSGTDTQYF
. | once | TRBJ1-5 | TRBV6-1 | TGTGCCAGCAGTGATAGAAGACAGCCCCAGCATTTT | CASSDRRQPQHF
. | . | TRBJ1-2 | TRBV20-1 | TGCAGTGCTAGAGAGGGGGGTTATGGCTACACCTTC | CSAREGGYGYTF
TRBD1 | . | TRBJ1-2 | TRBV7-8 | TGTGCCAGCAGCTTTTGGACAGGGCCCTATGGCTACACCTTC | CASSFWTGPYGYTF
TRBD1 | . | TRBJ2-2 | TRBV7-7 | TGTGCCAGCAGCTTATCTCAGGGGGACGGGGAGCTGTTTTTT | CASSLSQGDGELFF
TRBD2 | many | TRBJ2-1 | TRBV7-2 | TGTGCCAGCAGTTCCCGCGGGAGCTCCTACAATGAGCAGTTCTTC | CASSSRGSSYNEQFF
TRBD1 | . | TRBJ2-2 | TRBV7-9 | TGTGCCAGCAGCCCGACAGGGTCTACCGGGGAGCTGTTTTTT | CASSPTGSTGELFF
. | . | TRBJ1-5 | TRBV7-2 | TGTGCCAGCAGCTTAGTGACAAGCAATAATCAGCCCCAGCATTTT | CASSLVTSNNQPQHF
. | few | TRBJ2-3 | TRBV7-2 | TGTGCCAGCAGCTGGACCTTAGGGGCAGATACGCAGTATTTT | CASSWTLGADTQYF
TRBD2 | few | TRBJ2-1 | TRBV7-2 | TGTGCCAGCAGCTTAAACACAGCGGGGGGGCTTCGAGAGCAGTTCTTC | CASSLNTAGGLREQFF
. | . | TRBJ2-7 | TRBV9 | TGTGCCAGCAGCGTGAGGAGCGAGCAGTACTTC | CASSVRSEQYF
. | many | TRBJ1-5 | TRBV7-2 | TGTGCCAGCAGCTTAACTAGCAATCAGCCCCAGCATTTT | CASSLTSNQPQHF
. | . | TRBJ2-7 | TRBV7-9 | TGTGCCAGCAGCTTAGGTCTCCCGGAGCAGTACTTC | CASSLGLPEQYF
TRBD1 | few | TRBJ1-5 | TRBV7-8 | TGTGCCAGGTTAAAACAGGGGCATCAGCCCCAGCATTTT | CARLKQGHQPQHF
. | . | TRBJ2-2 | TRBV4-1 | TGCGCCAGCAGCCAAGATCGGGAGCGGTTTTACACCGGGGAGCTGTTTTTT | CASSQDRERFYTGELFF
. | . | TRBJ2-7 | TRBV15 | TGTGCCACCAGCGGAGCCGGGGCCTTCACCTACGAGCAGTACTTC | CATSGAGAFTYEQYF
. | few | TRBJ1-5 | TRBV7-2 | TGTGCCAGCTCCCGGGGGTCCGCTCAGCCCCAGCATTTT | CASSRGSAQPQHF